This TCR beta chain derives from a study of persistence of HIV-infected CD4 T cells. Looking at the study overall: A median of approximately eight years of suppressive ART preceded sampling.

This nonspecific control used anti-CD3/anti-CD28 bead stimulation of CD4+ T cells. Responding CD4+ T cells were sorted by upregulation of both CD40 ligand and CD69. PBMCs were depleted of CD8+ T cells before stimulation. General study points: TCR oligoclonality correlated with proviral oligoclonality in the same sorted populations. TCR analyses could not target the rare provirus-carrying CMV-responding cells.

Sequencing used immunoSEQ version 4 in survey mode. The repertoire was sequenced with immunoSEQ multiplex PCR; TCRdb's copy has only in-frame clones and lacks some. Counted here are roughly 43,000 clones, about 89% occurring once; the ten biggest clones make up 1%. A word on this clone: Its target is not known.

Sequenced material: CD4+ T cells sorted from PBMCs after approximately 19-hour stimulation, taken from a patient who received antiretroviral therapy. The source is an adult man with HIV who was CMV-seropositive.

The CDR3 sequence: CASSLSGTEAFF. Here the CDR3 DNA reads TGTGCCAGCAGTTTGTCCGGGACAGAAGCTTTCTTT. The chain combines TRBV28 with TRBJ1-1, with D possibly TRBD1 on 6 matching bases. CDR3 length equals 12 residues. CDR1 and CDR2 (germline): MDHEN, SYDVKM. V was clipped by 3 bases and J by 8 bases, with 10 bases between them.